The present TCR beta chain was sequenced within a study of T-cell reconstitution after alpha-beta-depleted transplantation in children. Findings and caveats of the study: At day 60, the high TCRbeta diversity found in some patients originated from recipient T cells and thymic progenitors that had survived. Reported findings indicate that, about two months after transplant, alpha-beta T cells came from several hundred expanded clones, which were derived from non-depleted graft cells. At one year after transplant, newly produced T cells mostly accounted for T-cell counts and diversity.

Looked up from germline, CDR1 is SQVTM and CDR2 is ANQGSEA. V shed 3 bases and J shed 5 bases, with 13 bases lying between them. This CDR3 spans 13 amino acids. This clonotype occurred many times. Its antigen is undetermined. Library preparation (for TCRbeta) was performed with unique molecular identifiers. TCRdb independently ran MiXCR on the PCR reads; one entry per CDR3 protein. The sample shows approximately 31,000 distinct CDR3 sequences, 6.4% of them seen only once. This rearrangement joins TRBV29-1 to TRBJ2-5; no clear D gene. This TCR was recovered from a child under two years old who had a stem cell transplant for acute myeloid leukemia, so the T cells may come from the graft donor. The starting material was peripheral blood, obtained 60 days after TCRalphabeta/CD19-depleted stem cell transplant. Written as DNA, the CDR3 is TGCAGCGTTGACGTCTCCACGAGGGAGACCCAGTACTTC. Its protein is CSVDVSTRETQYF. The full variable domain, with the rest looked up from reference TRBV29-1 and TRBJ2-5, is SAVISQKPSRDICQRGTSLTIQCQVDSQVTMMFWYRQQPGQSLTLIATANQGSEATYESGFVIDKFPISRPNLTFSTLTVSNMSPEDSSIYLCSVDVSTRETQYFGPGTRLLVL.